Reported below is one T cell receptor (beta chain). Data came from immunoSEQ multiplex PCR; TCRdb stores just in-frame clones and leaves some out. The sample yields around 250,000 clones, 86% seen once. This sample is part of a study of blood T cell repertoires in COVID-19. In germline, CDR1 is SGHRS, CDR2 YFSETQ. Trimming removed 4 bases from V and 0 bases from J, with 14 bases in between. This CDR3 is 17 amino acids long. The sample taken for sequencing was PBMCs or T cells enriched from blood (not recorded which). This chain uses TRBV5-1 with TRBJ1-6, with a possible D match to TRBD1 (6 bases). The sequence was collected from a woman aged 45-60 years who had recovered from COVID-19. CDR3 sequence: CASSPDDRSSYNSPLHF. As DNA, the CDR3 is TGCGCCAGCAGCCCGGATGACAGGAGCTCCTATAATTCACCCCTCCACTTT.